The 4 T cell receptor beta chains below come from one sample, sequenced in a study of vaccination effects on CD4 cells after COVID-19 (dated by TCRdb to between 2022 and 2023). No antigen has been identified for these receptors. After about 9 days of culture, CD4+ T cells were isolated with the EasySep CD4+ T cell isolation kit. Each participant got two doses of an mRNA SARS-CoV-2 vaccine, either BNT162b2 or mRNA-1273. Libraries were built with the immunoSEQ multiplex PCR assay. Held by TCRdb, this immuneACCESS table contains in-frame sequences only and omits some clones. Under half of the omission traces to an unresolved V gene where checked; the cause of the rest is unknown. The sample includes approximately 61,000 clones, with around 84% observed a single time. The biggest ten clones account for 4.3% of the sample. The sequencing here drew on CD4+ T cells from PBMCs cultured without peptide, taken after COVID-19 vaccination. Every receptor here comes from a human donor who received a COVID-19 vaccine.

A few counts support this clone. The chain recombines TRBV5-5 with TRBJ1-3; no clear D. Germline V gene lookup returns CDR1 SGHKS and CDR2 YYEKEE (reference sequence). CDR3 length: 16 residues. Deletions cut 5 bases from V and 2 bases from J, with 17 bases between. CDR3 in amino acids: CASSPRRDLAGNTIYF. The DNA for the CDR3 is TGTGCCAGCAGTCCTCGAAGAGACCTTGCTGGAAACACCATATATTTT. Together with reference TRBV5-5 and TRBJ1-3, the CDR3 gives the full variable domain: DAGVTQSPTHLIKTRGQQVTLRCSPISGHKSVSWYQQVLGQGPQFIFQYYEKEERGRGNFPDRFSARQFPNYSSELNVNALLLGDSALYLCASSPRRDLAGNTIYFGEGSWLTVV.

The rearrangement joins TRBV28 to TRBJ2-7, with D possibly matching TRBD2 (5 bases). CDR1 is MDHEN and CDR2 is SYDVKM in the germline V gene. Trimming shortened V by 7 bases and J by 6 bases, and 16 bases separated the two germline ends. The CDR3 contains 13 residues. The CDR3 spells CASTGVQKGEQYF. The CDR3 DNA is TGTGCCAGCACCGGGGTCCAAAAAGGCGAGCAGTACTTC.

This clone was observed a handful of times. V usage is TRBV10-3 and J usage is TRBJ1-5; D not resolved. V lost 8 bases to trimming and J lost 3 bases, with 14 bases between them. The CDR3 spans 14 residues. CDR1 is ENHRY, CDR2 SYGVKD, per germline. Written as DNA, the CDR3 is TGTGCCATCGGGGTGGGAATCAACAATCAGCCCCAGCATTTT. This encodes CAIGVGINNQPQHF.

The rearrangement joins TRBV6-5 to TRBJ2-2; D is uncertain. Germline values: CDR1 MNHEY, CDR2 SVGAGI. The CDR3 runs to 15 residues. V lost 5 bases, J lost 7 bases, and 17 bases lay in between. The CDR3 is CASSHLPSTGGELFF. In DNA form, the CDR3 reads TGTGCCAGCAGTCACCTTCCCTCGACTGGCGGGGAGCTGTTTTTT.